The clone carrying this T cell receptor beta chain was seen only a few times. The antigen is undetermined. The data are from a study of cytomegalovirus exposure and HLA in healthy donors. Study at large: Among 398 genotyped donors, around 81% fell in the Caucasian-associated ancestry cluster. The study, taken as a whole, reports: Previously analyzed data showed that most TCR beta V segments were productive at a frequency of about 87% or about 30%. A few chains linked to CMV were shown in vitro to be specific for CMV antigens.

Primers included in the PCR were 60 Vbeta and 13 Jbeta primers. The table came from immunoSEQ multiplex PCR; TCRdb's copy has only in-frame clones and leaves some out. The sample lists about 160,000 clones, around four fifths occurring once. V was shortened by 3 bases and J by 0 bases, with 12 bases between the two germline ends. Germline-derived CDR1 and CDR2 are MNHNS and SASEGT. The CDR3 is 15 amino acids. Sequenced material: PBMCs. This TCR was sampled from a man younger than 45 in good health and CMV-seronegative. The gene calls are TRBV6-1 and TRBJ2-7, with D uncertain. CDR3 residues: CASSDPRQSSYEQYF. The CDR3 coding sequence is TGTGCCAGCAGTGATCCGCGGCAGAGCTCCTACGAGCAGTACTTC.